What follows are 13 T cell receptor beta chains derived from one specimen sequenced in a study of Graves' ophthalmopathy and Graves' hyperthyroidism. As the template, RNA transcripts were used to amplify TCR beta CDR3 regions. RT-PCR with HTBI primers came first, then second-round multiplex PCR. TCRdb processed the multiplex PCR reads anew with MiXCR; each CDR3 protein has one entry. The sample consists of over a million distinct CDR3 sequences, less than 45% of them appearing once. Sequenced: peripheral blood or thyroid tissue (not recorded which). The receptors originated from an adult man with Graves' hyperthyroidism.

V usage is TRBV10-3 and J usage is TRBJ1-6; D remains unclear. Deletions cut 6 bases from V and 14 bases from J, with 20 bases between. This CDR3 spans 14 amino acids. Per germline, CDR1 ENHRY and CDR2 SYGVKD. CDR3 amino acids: CAIRGVAANRSLHF. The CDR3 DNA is TGTGCCATCAGGGGAGTAGCGGCCAATAGATCCCTCCACTTT.

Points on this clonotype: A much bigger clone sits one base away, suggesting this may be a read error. The CDR3 coding sequence is TGTGCCAGCAGCGTAGCTGACAGCCACCAAGAGACCCAGTACTTC. Its protein product is CASSVADSHQETQYF. The gene calls are TRBV9 and TRBJ2-5; D is perhaps TRBD1 (5 bases). From germline, CDR1 is SGDLS and CDR2 YYNGEE. V gave up 0 bases and J gave up 0 bases, with 9 bases separating them. The CDR3 length is 15 residues.

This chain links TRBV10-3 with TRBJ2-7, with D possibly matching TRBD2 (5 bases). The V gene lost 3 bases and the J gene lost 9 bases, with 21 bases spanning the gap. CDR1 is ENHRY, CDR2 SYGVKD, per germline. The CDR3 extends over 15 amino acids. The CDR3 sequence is CAISDGSDPRMVQYF. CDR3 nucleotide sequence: TGTGCCATCAGTGATGGGAGCGACCCCCGGATGGTGCAGTACTTC.

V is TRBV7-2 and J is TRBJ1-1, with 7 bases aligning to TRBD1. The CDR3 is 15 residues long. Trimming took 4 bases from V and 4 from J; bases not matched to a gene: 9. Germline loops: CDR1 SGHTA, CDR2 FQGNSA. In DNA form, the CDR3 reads TGTGCCAGCAGCTCCCGAGGGGGCGCCGTCACTGAAGCTTTCTTT. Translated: CASSSRGGAVTEAFF.

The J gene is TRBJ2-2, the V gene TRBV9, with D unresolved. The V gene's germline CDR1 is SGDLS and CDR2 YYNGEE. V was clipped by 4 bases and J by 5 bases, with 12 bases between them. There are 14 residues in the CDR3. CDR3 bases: TGTGCCAGCAGCCCAATACAGCGTACCGGGGAGCTGTTTTTT. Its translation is CASSPIQRTGELFF.

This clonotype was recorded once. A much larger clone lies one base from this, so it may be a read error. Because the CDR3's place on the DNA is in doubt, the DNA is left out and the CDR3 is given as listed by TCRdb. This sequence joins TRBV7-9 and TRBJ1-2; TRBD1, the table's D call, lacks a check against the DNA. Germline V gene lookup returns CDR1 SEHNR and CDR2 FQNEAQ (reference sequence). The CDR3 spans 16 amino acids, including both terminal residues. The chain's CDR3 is CASSVGRGATNYGDTF.

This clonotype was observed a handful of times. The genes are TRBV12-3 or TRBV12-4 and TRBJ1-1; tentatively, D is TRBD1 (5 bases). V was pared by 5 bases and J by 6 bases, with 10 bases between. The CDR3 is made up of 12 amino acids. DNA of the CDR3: TGTGCCAGCAGTCCAGGGATGGCTGAAGCTTTCTTT. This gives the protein CASSPGMAEAFF.

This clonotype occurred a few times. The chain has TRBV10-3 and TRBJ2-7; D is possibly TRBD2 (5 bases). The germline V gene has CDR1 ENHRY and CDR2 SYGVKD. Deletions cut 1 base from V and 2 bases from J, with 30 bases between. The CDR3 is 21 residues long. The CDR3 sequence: CAISEWWDAGVGAPQAYEQYF. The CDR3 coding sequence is TGTGCCATCAGTGAGTGGTGGGATGCCGGGGTGGGAGCGCCTCAGGCCTACGAGCAGTACTTC.

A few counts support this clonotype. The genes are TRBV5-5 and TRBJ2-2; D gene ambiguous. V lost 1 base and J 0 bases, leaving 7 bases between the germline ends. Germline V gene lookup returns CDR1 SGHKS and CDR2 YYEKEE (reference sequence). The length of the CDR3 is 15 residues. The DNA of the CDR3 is TGTGCCAGCAGCTTGAATCCGGCGAACACCGGGGAGCTGTTTTTT. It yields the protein CASSLNPANTGELFF.

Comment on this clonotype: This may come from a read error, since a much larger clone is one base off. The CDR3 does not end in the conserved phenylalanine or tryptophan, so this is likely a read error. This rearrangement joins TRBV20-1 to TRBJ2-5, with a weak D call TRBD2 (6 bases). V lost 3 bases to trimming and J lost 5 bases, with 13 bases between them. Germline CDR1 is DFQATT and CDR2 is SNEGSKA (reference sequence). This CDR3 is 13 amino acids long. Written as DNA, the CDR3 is TGCAGTGCTAGTCTCCCTGGGGGGGAGACCCAGTACCTC. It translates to CSASLPGGETQYL.

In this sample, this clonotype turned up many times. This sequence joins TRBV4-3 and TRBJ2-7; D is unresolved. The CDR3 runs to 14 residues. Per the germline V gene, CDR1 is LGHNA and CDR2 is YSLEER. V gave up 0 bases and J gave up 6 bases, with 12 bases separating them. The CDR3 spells CASSQESGRGEQYF. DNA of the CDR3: TGCGCCAGCAGCCAAGAATCCGGGCGCGGCGAGCAGTACTTC.

The DNA of the CDR3 is TGTGCCACCAAGTTCTCGCTTGGGGGACTGCCCGTTCCTTTGCTGACCTTC. It specifies CATKFSLGGLPVPLLTF. The rearrangement links TRBV2 to TRBJ1-2, with a possible D match to TRBD1 (5 bases). V was pared by 10 bases and J by 14 bases, with 38 bases between. The CDR3 length is 17 residues. Per the germline V gene, CDR1 is SNHLY and CDR2 is FYNNEI.

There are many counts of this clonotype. The CDR3 sequence: CASTTDLGEKLFF. The CDR3 region has the DNA TGTGCCAGCACCACCGACCTGGGGGAAAAACTGTTTTTT. The genes are TRBV6-6 and TRBJ1-4; D is uncertain. From germline, CDR1 is MNHNY and CDR2 SVGAGI (reference sequence). This CDR3 contains 13 residues. Trimming took 7 bases from V and 8 from J, leaving 14 bases between them.